This TCR beta chain was profiled in a study of T cells after yellow fever vaccination. TCRdb ran MiXCR on the 5' RACE reads and lists one entry per CDR3 protein. The sample contains tens of thousands of distinct CDR3 sequences, 7.1% of which appear only once. Per germline, CDR1 SQVTM and CDR2 ANQGSEA. V lost 2 bases and J lost 3, with 16 bases in between. The CDR3 loop spans 15 amino acids. This receptor was obtained from a young man who received the YFV17D yellow fever vaccine. This chain uses TRBV29-1 with TRBJ2-5; D may correspond to TRBD1 or TRBD2 (7 bases each). The sample in question was CD8+ T cells sorted from PBMCs, obtained on the day of the first yellow fever vaccination. The CDR3 sequence is CSVEKGRGREETQYF. The CDR3 DNA sequence: TGCAGCGTTGAAAAAGGGAGGGGGCGAGAAGAGACCCAGTACTTC.